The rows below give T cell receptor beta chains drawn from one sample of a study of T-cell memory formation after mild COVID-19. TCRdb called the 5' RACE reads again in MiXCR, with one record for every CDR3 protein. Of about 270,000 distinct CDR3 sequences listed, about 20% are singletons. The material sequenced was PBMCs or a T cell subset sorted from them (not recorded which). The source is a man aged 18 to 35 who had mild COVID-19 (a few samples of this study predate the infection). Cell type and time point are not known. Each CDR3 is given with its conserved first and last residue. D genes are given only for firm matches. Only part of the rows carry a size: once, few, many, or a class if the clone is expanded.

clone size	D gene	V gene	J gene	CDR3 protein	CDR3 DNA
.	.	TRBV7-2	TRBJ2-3	CASSTPDTQYF	TGTGCCAGCAGCACCCCCGATACGCAGTATTTT
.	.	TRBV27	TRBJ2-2	CASSPTTGGELFF	TGTGCCAGCAGTCCGACGACCGGCGGGGAGCTGTTTTTT
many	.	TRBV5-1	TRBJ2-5	CASSFGQRETQYF	TGCGCCAGCAGCTTTGGACAGAGAGAGACCCAGTACTTC
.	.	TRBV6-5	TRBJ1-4	CASERGRLGPATNEKLFF	TGTGCCAGCGAACGCGGACGGCTCGGTCCTGCAACTAATGAAAAACTGTTTTTT
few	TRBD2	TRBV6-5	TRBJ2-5	CASSLGSGGPKYQETQYF	TGTGCCAGCAGCCTAGGAAGCGGGGGGCCCAAGTACCAAGAGACCCAGTACTTC
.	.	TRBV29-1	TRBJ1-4	CSIAGGISTNEKLFF	TGCAGCATCGCTGGGGGGATTTCGACTAATGAAAAACTGTTTTTT
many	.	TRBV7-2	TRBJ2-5	CASSLYWETQYF	TGTGCCAGCAGCTTATATTGGGAGACCCAGTACTTC
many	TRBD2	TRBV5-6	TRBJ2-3	CASSFGLAGADTQYF	TGTGCCAGTAGCTTTGGGCTAGCGGGGGCAGATACGCAGTATTTT
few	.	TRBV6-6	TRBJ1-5	CASLLPGQPQHF	TGTGCCAGCCTCCTACCTGGTCAGCCCCAGCATTTT
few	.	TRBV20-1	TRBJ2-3	CSARPGLGTDTQYF	TGCAGTGCGCGGCCGGGACTTGGCACAGATACGCAGTATTTT
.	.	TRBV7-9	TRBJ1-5	CASSLFTGQPQHF	TGTGCCAGCAGCCTATTTACTGGGCAGCCCCAGCATTTT
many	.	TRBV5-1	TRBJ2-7	CASSLTATYEQYF	TGCGCCAGCAGCTTGACAGCTACCTACGAGCAGTACTTC
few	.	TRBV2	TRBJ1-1	CASSTENTEAFF	TGTGCCAGCAGTACCGAGAACACTGAAGCTTTCTTT
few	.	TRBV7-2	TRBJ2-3	CASSSGGLLSTDTQYF	TGTGCCAGCAGCTCCGGGGGCCTCCTTAGCACAGATACGCAGTATTTT
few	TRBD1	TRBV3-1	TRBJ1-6	CASSHTGARAPLHF	TGTGCCAGCAGCCACACAGGGGCACGGGCACCCCTCCACTTT
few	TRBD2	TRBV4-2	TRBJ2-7	CASSQDWGGAYEQYF	TGTGCCAGCAGCCAAGATTGGGGGGGTGCCTACGAGCAGTACTTC
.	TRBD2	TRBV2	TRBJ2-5	CASSGPRSGGQETQYF	TGTGCCAGCAGTGGACCCAGGAGCGGGGGGCAAGAGACCCAGTACTTC
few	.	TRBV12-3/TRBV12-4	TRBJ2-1	CASSLAAHNEQFF	TGTGCCAGCAGTTTAGCCGCCCACAATGAGCAGTTCTTC
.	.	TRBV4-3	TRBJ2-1	CASSQGGTAPYNEQFF	TGCGCCAGCAGCCAAGGTGGGACGGCGCCCTACAATGAGCAGTTCTTC
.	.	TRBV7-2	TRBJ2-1	CASSLGQGNYNEQFF	TGTGCCAGCAGCTTAGGTCAGGGGAACTACAATGAGCAGTTCTTC
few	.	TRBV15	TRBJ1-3	CATSRDTQVAAGNTIYF	TGTGCCACCAGCAGAGATACGCAGGTAGCGGCCGGAAACACCATATATTTT
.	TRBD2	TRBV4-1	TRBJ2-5	CASSQGASGGRETQYF	TGCGCCAGCAGCCAAGGAGCTAGCGGGGGGAGAGAGACCCAGTACTTC
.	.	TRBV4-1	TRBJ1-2	CASSQDRAQGDLFGYTF	TGCGCCAGCAGCCAAGATCGGGCCCAGGGTGACCTCTTCGGCTACACCTTC
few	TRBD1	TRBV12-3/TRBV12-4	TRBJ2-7	CASSLFGTGYEQYF	TGTGCCAGCAGCCTTTTCGGGACAGGGTACGAGCAGTACTTC
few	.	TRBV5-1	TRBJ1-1	CASSLTWGWNTEAFF	TGCGCCAGCAGCTTGACATGGGGCTGGAACACTGAAGCTTTCTTT
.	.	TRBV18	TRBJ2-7	CASSPLGSEQYF	TGTGCCAGCTCACCTCTAGGGAGCGAGCAGTACTTC
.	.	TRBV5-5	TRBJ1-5	CASSLTTWNQPQHF	TGTGCCAGCAGCTTGACCACTTGGAATCAGCCCCAGCATTTT
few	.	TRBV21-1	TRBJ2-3	CASSNRVNGTDTQYF	TGTGCCAGCAGCAATCGGGTAAACGGCACAGATACGCAGTATTTT
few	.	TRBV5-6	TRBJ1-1	CASSLYGRGTEAFF	TGTGCCAGCAGCTTATATGGGAGAGGCACTGAAGCTTTCTTT
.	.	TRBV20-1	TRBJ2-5	CSASIGLSQETQYF	TGCAGTGCTAGTATCGGACTATCACAAGAGACCCAGTACTTC
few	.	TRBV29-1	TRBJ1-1	CSVAPNTEAFF	TGCAGCGTTGCCCCGAACACTGAAGCTTTCTTT
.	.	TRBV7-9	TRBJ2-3	CASSVPTGYVTDTQYF	TGTGCCAGCAGCGTACCGACAGGCTACGTCACAGATACGCAGTATTTT
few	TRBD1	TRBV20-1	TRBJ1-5	CSARVTGWQPQHF	TGCAGTGCTAGAGTGACAGGGTGGCAGCCCCAGCATTTT
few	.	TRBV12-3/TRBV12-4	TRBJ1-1	CASRAEGRGSTEVFF	TGTGCCAGCAGGGCGGAAGGTCGCGGTAGCACTGAAGTTTTCTTT
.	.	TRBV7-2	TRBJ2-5	CASSLAWGRVETQYF	TGTGCCAGCAGCTTAGCTTGGGGGCGTGTAGAGACCCAGTACTTC
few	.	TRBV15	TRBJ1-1	CATGRAPEAFF	TGTGCCACCGGCCGGGCCCCTGAAGCTTTCTTT